Each of the 27 T cell receptor beta chains below was sequenced from the same sample in a study of beta chain features in type 1 diabetes. Regarding the study as a whole: Within each of all four CD4+ subsets, Type 1 diabetes patients had TCRB CDR3s that were moderately but significantly shorter.

What these receptors recognize is not known. The whole isolated RNA underwent reverse transcription, so sequencing captured expressed TCRB transcripts. Profiled with immunoSEQ multiplex PCR; TCRdb holds only in-frame clones, not every one. The sample has 350,000 to 400,000 clones, 10% to 15% seen once. Sequencing was done on a sample of naive CD4+ T cells from blood. The receptors originated from a woman under 30 with type 1 diabetes.

This clone showed up just a few times. The V and J genes are TRBV9 and TRBJ1-2; possible D gene TRBD1, 6 bases. The CDR3 length is 14 residues. Between the trimmed V and J ends, which lost 0 bases and 3 bases, there was a span of 9 bases. Germline lookup yields CDR1 SGDLS and CDR2 YYNGEE. The CDR3 protein is CASSVGQDHYGYTF. DNA for the CDR3: TGTGCCAGCAGCGTAGGACAGGACCACTATGGCTACACCTTC.

This clone was found a few times. The chain employs TRBV7-2 and TRBJ1-2; no clear D. The germline V gene has CDR1 SGHTA and CDR2 FQGNSA. The V gene lost 7 bases and the J gene lost 4 bases, with 13 bases spanning the gap. This CDR3 contains 13 residues. Here the CDR3 reads CASTPRVSYGYTF. In nucleotides, the CDR3 is TGTGCCAGCACCCCCCGGGTCAGCTATGGCTACACCTTC.

The rearrangement joins TRBV7-9 to TRBJ2-7, with 8 bases fitting TRBD1. Germline V lookup: CDR1 SEHNR, CDR2 FQNEAQ (reference sequence). CDR3 length: 16 amino acids. Trimming took 5 bases from V and 6 from J; bases not matched to a gene: 15. The CDR3 region is CASSPTPESGGGEQYF. The CDR3 DNA reads TGTGCCAGCAGCCCAACCCCCGAGTCAGGGGGCGGCGAGCAGTACTTC.

This clone appeared a few times. The chain links TRBV30 to TRBJ2-1, with a possible D match to TRBD1 (6 bases). Germline loops: CDR1 GTSNPN, CDR2 SVGIG (reference sequence). V lost 4 bases and J lost 7, with 14 bases in between. CDR3 length: 13 residues. The CDR3 protein is CAWNLAQGNEQFF. The CDR3 nucleotides are TGTGCCTGGAATTTGGCCCAGGGGAATGAGCAGTTCTTC.

This clone has only a few counts. The V gene is TRBV9, the J gene TRBJ2-1; 10 bases agree with TRBD2. Germline-derived CDR1 and CDR2 are SGDLS and YYNGEE. This CDR3 has 17 amino acids. After removal of 0 bases from V and 3 bases from J, the junction contained 6 bases not matched to a gene. CDR3: CASSVGASGGHYNEQFF. CDR3 nucleotide sequence: TGTGCCAGCAGCGTAGGGGCTAGCGGGGGCCACTACAATGAGCAGTTCTTC. The full variable domain, rest sourced from reference TRBV9 and TRBJ2-1, is DSGVTQTPKHLITATGQRVTLRCSPRSGDLSVYWYQQSLDQGLQFLIQYYNGEERAKGNILERFSAQQFPDLHSELNLSSLELGDSALYFCASSVGASGGHYNEQFFGPGTRLTVL.

There are a few counts of this clone. The chain recombines TRBV13 with TRBJ2-2; 11 nucleotides align to TRBD2. CDR3 length: 20 amino acids. Trimming took 3 bases from V and 7 from J; bases not matched to a gene: 19. Germline loops: CDR1 PRHDT, CDR2 FYEKMQ (reference sequence). The CDR3 region is CASSLRSAASGRFRDGELFF. Written as DNA, the CDR3 is TGTGCCAGCAGCTTGCGTTCTGCGGCTAGCGGGAGGTTCAGGGACGGGGAGCTGTTTTTT.

The chain joins TRBV7-9 to TRBJ2-7; D is possibly TRBD1 (5 bases). Germline V gives CDR1 SEHNR, CDR2 FQNEAQ (reference sequence). The CDR3 runs 15 residues. Trimming pared 4 bases from V and 6 bases from J, leaving 19 bases between. CDR3 coding DNA: TGTGCCAGCAGCTCCCAGGGAACACTAACGGGCGAGCAGTACTTC. Amino acids: CASSSQGTLTGEQYF. Full variable domain (missing parts from reference TRBV7-9 and TRBJ2-7): DTGVSQNPRHKITKRGQNVTFRCDPISEHNRLYWYRQTLGQGPEFLTYFQNEAQLEKSRLLSDRFSAERPKGSFSTLEIQRTEQGDSAMYLCASSSQGTLTGEQYFGPGTRLTVT.

This clone was detected only a few times. The chain combines TRBV5-1 with TRBJ1-1; D is uncertain. The CDR3 has 13 residues. Germline-derived CDR1 and CDR2 are SGHRS and YFSETQ. Trimming cost V 3 bases and J 2 bases, with 8 bases left between them. The CDR3 region has the DNA TGCGCCAGCAGCTCACCGGGAAACACTGAAGCTTTCTTT. The encoded protein is CASSSPGNTEAFF.

V usage is TRBV19 and J usage is TRBJ2-7; TRBD2 aligns across 8 bases. This CDR3 region has 16 residues. Trimming removed 5 bases from V and 0 bases from J; junction bases left unmatched: 9. Germline V CDR1 and CDR2: LNHDA, SQIVND (reference sequence). Here the CDR3 reads CASSARLAGGSYEQYF. DNA for the CDR3: TGTGCCAGTAGTGCCCGCCTCGCGGGAGGCTCCTACGAGCAGTACTTC.

A few counts support this clone. V usage is TRBV27 and J usage is TRBJ2-7; 11 positions agree with TRBD2. Germline V gene sequence: CDR1 MNHEY, CDR2 SMNVEV (reference sequence). This CDR3 region has 15 residues. The ends lost 6 bases at V and 7 bases at J; junction bases unmatched: 11. The CDR3 sequence: CASSLSSGRAREQYF. CDR3 in DNA: TGTGCCAGCAGCCTCAGTAGCGGGAGGGCTAGGGAGCAGTACTTC.

This clone occurred a few times. The chain recombines TRBV7-3 with TRBJ2-5; a possible D gene is TRBD1 (6 bases). This CDR3 is 16 amino acids long. Germline V lookup: CDR1 SGHTA, CDR2 FQGTGA. V dropped 1 base and J dropped 4 bases, with 16 bases sitting between them. CDR3 DNA: TGTGCCAGCAGCTTAATGGGGCAGGGGTTAGGAGAGACCCAGTACTTC. It encodes CASSLMGQGLGETQYF.

This clone appeared a few times. As DNA, the CDR3 is TGTGCCAGCAGCGTAGGGACAGTCCCTGAAGCTTTCTTT. Amino acids: CASSVGTVPEAFF. The gene calls are TRBV9 and TRBJ1-1; a possible D gene is TRBD1 (6 bases). The CDR3 is made up of 13 amino acids. Germline loops: CDR1 SGDLS, CDR2 YYNGEE. V lost 0 bases and J lost 6, with 9 bases in between.

This clone was picked up a small number of times. V gene TRBV28 combines with J gene TRBJ2-7; D unresolved. The germline V gene has CDR1 MDHEN and CDR2 SYDVKM. This CDR3 has 14 amino acids. V lost 3 bases and J 2 bases, leaving 11 bases between the germline ends. Written as DNA, the CDR3 is TGTGCCAGCAGTTTGGAAGAGCGAGCCTACGAGCAGTACTTC. This codes for CASSLEERAYEQYF.

The chain recombines TRBV28 with TRBJ2-1, with 9 nucleotides matching TRBD2. The CDR3 totals 14 residues. The V and J ends lost 9 bases and 10 bases, in that order; junction bases with no gene match: 13. Germline values: CDR1 MDHEN, CDR2 SYDVKM. For the CDR3, the DNA is TGTGCCAGTTGGAGGGGTAGCGGGGGTGGCGAGCAGTTCTTC. Protein product: CASWRGSGGGEQFF.

This clone was detected only a few times. The chain carries TRBV5-4 and TRBJ1-1; TRBD1 might be the D (5 bases). CDR1 and CDR2 from the germline V gene are SGHNT and YYREEE (reference sequence). CDR3 length equals 12 residues. Trimming cost V 5 bases and J 3 bases, with 8 bases left between them. DNA for the CDR3: TGTGCCAGCAGATGGGGGGACACTGAAGCTTTCTTT. It encodes CASRWGDTEAFF.

This clone has only a few counts. The chain uses TRBV5-1 and TRBJ2-3; a weak D match, TRBD1 (6 bases). Trimming cost V 1 base and J 3 bases, with 12 bases left between them. This CDR3 contains 15 residues. Germline V gives CDR1 SGHRS, CDR2 YFSETQ. The CDR3 region has the DNA TGCGCCAGCAGCTTGTTGACAGGCGAAACAGATACGCAGTATTTT. Translation gives CASSLLTGETDTQYF.

This clone occurred a few times. DNA for the CDR3: TGTGCCAGCAGCTTAGGGGCGGGGGGGATATCCTACGAGCAGTACTTC. Protein product: CASSLGAGGISYEQYF. The rearrangement uses TRBV7-6 and TRBJ2-7; 9 nucleotides align to TRBD2. CDR3 length: 16 residues. Germline V CDR1 and CDR2: SGHVS, FNYEAQ. The ends lost 1 base at V and 1 base at J; junction bases unmatched: 5.

This clone was detected a few times. This chain connects TRBV29-1 to TRBJ2-5; maybe TRBD1 (6 bases). Per the germline V gene, CDR1 is SQVTM and CDR2 is ANQGSEA. Trimming removed 5 bases at V and 1 base at J, with 8 bases between. The CDR3 contains 12 residues. CDR3 sequence reads: CSVRDTQETQYF. The CDR3 DNA follows: TGCAGCGTTAGGGACACCCAAGAGACCCAGTACTTC.

This chain links TRBV28 with TRBJ2-3; 8 bases agree with TRBD2. This CDR3 region has 15 residues. V trimming: 8 bases; J trimming: 1 base; junction bases outside the gene matches: 8. Germline lookup yields CDR1 MDHEN and CDR2 SYDVKM. The CDR3 region is CASGISGMGTDTQYF. CDR3 nucleotide sequence: TGTGCCAGCGGAATTAGCGGGATGGGCACAGATACGCAGTATTTT.

There are a few counts of this clone. This chain connects TRBV29-1 to TRBJ2-5; a weak D match, TRBD2 (5 bases). There are 11 residues in the CDR3. V lost 6 bases to trimming and J lost 4 bases, with 9 bases between them. Germline lookup yields CDR1 SQVTM and CDR2 ANQGSEA. CDR3 sequence reads: CSVKSGETQYF. In DNA, the CDR3 is TGCAGCGTCAAAAGCGGAGAGACCCAGTACTTC. The full variable domain, rest sourced from reference TRBV29-1 and TRBJ2-5, is SAVISQKPSRDICQRGTSLTIQCQVDSQVTMMFWYRQQPGQSLTLIATANQGSEATYESGFVIDKFPISRPNLTFSTLTVSNMSPEDSSIYLCSVKSGETQYFGPGTRLLVL.

This clone appeared a few times. V and J are TRBV28 and TRBJ2-7; 10 nucleotides align to TRBD2. The germline V gene has CDR1 MDHEN and CDR2 SYDVKM. The CDR3 totals 16 residues. V lost 5 bases to trimming and J lost 0 bases; unmatched junction nucleotides: 7. CDR3 coding DNA: TGTGCCAGCAGTGACCCCACTAGCGGGGCCTCCTACGAGCAGTACTTC. It is translated as CASSDPTSGASYEQYF.

The chain combines TRBV25-1 with TRBJ2-5, with TRBD1 as a possible D gene (5 bases). Looked up from germline, CDR1 is MGHDK and CDR2 is SYGVNS. CDR3 length: 17 residues. V lost 6 bases and J lost 0, with 20 bases in between. This CDR3 is CASRNRQGWYDQETQYF. The CDR3 DNA follows: TGTGCCAGCAGAAACCGCCAGGGCTGGTATGACCAAGAGACCCAGTACTTC.

This chain joins TRBV18 and TRBJ1-2; maybe TRBD1 (6 bases). The germline CDR1 and CDR2 sequences are KGHSH and LQKENI. The CDR3 is 16 amino acids. The V and J ends lost 6 bases and 6 bases respectively, with 23 bases between them. The CDR3 nucleotides are TGTGCCAGCTCTTCCGAGGTCCAGGGGTTGTCCCATGGCTACACCTTC. It codes for CASSSEVQGLSHGYTF.

Only a few counts were recorded for this clone. The rearrangement joins TRBV10-3 to TRBJ2-7; D remains unclear. Per the germline V gene, CDR1 is ENHRY and CDR2 is SYGVKD. CDR3 length: 12 amino acids. The V gene lost 6 bases and the J gene lost 2 bases, with 8 bases spanning the gap. The CDR3 region is CAIRGLTYEQYF. DNA of the CDR3: TGTGCCATCAGGGGCCTTACCTACGAGCAGTACTTC.

This clone has a handful of counts. This sequence joins TRBV5-1 and TRBJ2-1, with TRBD2 matching over 8 bases. The CDR3 is made up of 14 amino acids. The germline V gene has CDR1 SGHRS and CDR2 YFSETQ. Germline trimming cut 7 bases from V and 5 bases from J; bases unmatched to any gene: 8. The CDR3 nucleotides read TGCGCCAGCTCGCCTAGCGGGCAAAACAATGAGCAGTTCTTC. It is translated as CASSPSGQNNEQFF.

The V and J genes are TRBV7-9 and TRBJ1-2; tentative D call: TRBD1 (6 bases). Germline CDR1 is SEHNR and CDR2 is FQNEAQ (reference sequence). The V end was cut by 5 bases, the J end by 3 bases, with 19 bases between. The CDR3 loop spans 16 amino acids. CDR3 nucleotide sequence: TGTGCCAGCAGCCAAAGGGGGGGGCAGAAGGACTATGGCTACACCTTC. This codes for CASSQRGGQKDYGYTF.

This clone was counted only a few times. The chain combines TRBV19 with TRBJ2-1; possibly TRBD2 for D (6 bases). The V gene lost 5 bases and the J gene lost 4 bases, with 9 bases spanning the gap. Germline CDR1 is LNHDA and CDR2 is SQIVND (reference sequence). This CDR3 is built from 13 residues. Here the CDR3 reads CASSGAGYNEQFF. The CDR3 DNA reads TGTGCCAGTAGTGGGGCGGGATACAATGAGCAGTTCTTC.